This TCR beta chain stems from a study of cytomegalovirus exposure and HLA in healthy donors. V gave up 0 bases and J gave up 7 bases, with 6 bases separating them. CDR1 and CDR2 from the germline V gene are GTSNPN and SVGIG (reference sequence). CDR3 length: 11 residues. This PCR relied on a set of 60 Vbeta primers and 13 Jbeta primers. The table came from immunoSEQ multiplex PCR; TCRdb's copy has only in-frame clones and leaves some out. The sample has 75,000 to 100,000 clones, 65% to 75% seen once. This clonotype was obtained from a female donor in good health and CMV-seropositive. The genes are TRBV30 and TRBJ1-2; no clear D. The sequenced sample was PBMCs. CDR3 loop: CAWSVRGGYTF. CDR3 sequence (DNA): TGTGCCTGGAGTGTACGGGGTGGCTACACCTTC. Variable domain in full (rest from reference TRBV30 and TRBJ1-2): SQTIHQWPATLVQPVGSPLSLECTVEGTSNPNLYWYRQAAGRGLQLLFYSVGIGQISSEVPQNLSASRPQDRQFILSSKKLLLSDSGFYLCAWSVRGGYTFGSGTRLTVV.